Below, 3 T cell receptor beta chains from the same sample are listed, as sequenced in a study of T cells in Graves' hyperthyroidism and ophthalmopathy. RNA transcripts provided the source from which TCR beta CDR3 regions were amplified. In the first-round RT-PCR of the TCR CDR3, the HTBI primer set was used. TCRdb ran MiXCR on the multiplex PCR reads and lists one entry per CDR3 protein. The table includes 400,000 to 500,000 distinct CDR3 sequences, about 13% detected once. The sequenced material came from blood. These receptors were obtained from a woman aged 18-35 years with Graves' hyperthyroidism.

The chain couples TRBV4-3 to TRBJ2-1, with 8 bases fitting TRBD1. J lost 6 bases, V lost 1 base, and 5 bases had no gene match. This CDR3 region has 15 residues. Germline V gives CDR1 LGHNA, CDR2 YSLEER. This chain's CDR3 is CASSQVGDRGNEQFF. The CDR3, as DNA: TGCGCCAGCAGCCAAGTGGGAGACAGGGGCAATGAGCAGTTCTTC.

This CDR3 is CASSLLKGKLYGYTF. The DNA of the CDR3 is TGTGCCAGCAGCTTATTAAAGGGAAAACTTTATGGCTACACCTTC. This chain links TRBV11-1 with TRBJ1-2; no clear D. Looked up from germline, CDR1 is SGHAT and CDR2 is FQDESV (reference sequence). This CDR3 contains 15 residues. Trimming took off 2 bases at V and 5 bases at J, with 15 bases between the two ends.

This clonotype occurred many times. This chain joins TRBV7-2 and TRBJ2-1, with 7 bases that match TRBD1. The CDR3 runs 14 residues. Germline V gene data show CDR1 as SGHTA and CDR2 as FQGNSA. V lost 3 bases and J lost 5; bases outside the gene matches: 4. As DNA, the CDR3 is TGTGCCAGCAGCTTTAAAACAGGGGACAATGAGCAGTTCTTC. It translates to CASSFKTGDNEQFF.